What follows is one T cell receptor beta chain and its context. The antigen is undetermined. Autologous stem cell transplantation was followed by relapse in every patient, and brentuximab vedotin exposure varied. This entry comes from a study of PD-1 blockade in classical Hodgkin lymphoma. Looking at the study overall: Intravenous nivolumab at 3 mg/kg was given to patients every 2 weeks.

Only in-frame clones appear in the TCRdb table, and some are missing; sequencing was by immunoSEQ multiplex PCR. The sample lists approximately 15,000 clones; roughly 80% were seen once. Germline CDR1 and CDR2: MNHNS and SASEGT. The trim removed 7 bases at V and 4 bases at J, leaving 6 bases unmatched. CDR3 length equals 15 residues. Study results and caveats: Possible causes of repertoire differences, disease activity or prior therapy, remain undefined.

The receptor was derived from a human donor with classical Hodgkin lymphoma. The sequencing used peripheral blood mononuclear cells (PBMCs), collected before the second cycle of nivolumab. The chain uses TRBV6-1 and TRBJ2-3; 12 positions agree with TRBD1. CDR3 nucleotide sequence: TGTGCCAGCAAGAAAGGGACAGGGGGCTCAGATACGCAGTATTTT. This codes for CASKKGTGGSDTQYF.